The subject of this entry is one T cell receptor (beta chain). The data derive from a study of blood T cell repertoires in COVID-19. Looking at the study overall: Italy, Spain and the United States were the sources of the convalescent and acute COVID-19 samples. The analysed material was cDNA or gDNA that came from T cells, B-cell-depleted T cells, or PBMCs.

Original processing notes: Estimation of nucleated cell counts relied on the amplification of reference gene primers. Data came from immunoSEQ multiplex PCR; TCRdb stores just in-frame clones and leaves some out. Clonal size and the V and J genes are those of that table, whereas D and trimming came from the DNA. This sample has about 180,000 clones, with roughly 80% found just once. V shed 1 base and J shed 7 bases, with 11 bases lying between them. This CDR3 has 15 amino acids. The germline CDR1 and CDR2 sequences are LNHDA and SQIVND (reference sequence). The clonotype comes from a human donor in a cohort sampled during active COVID-19. Sequencing used peripheral blood. The rearrangement joins TRBV19 to TRBJ1-6; TRBD1 is a possible D gene (5 bases). CDR3: CASSIASQGNSPLHF. The CDR3 region has the DNA TGTGCCAGTAGTATAGCTTCGCAGGGAAATTCACCCCTCCACTTT. Filled out from reference TRBV19 and TRBJ1-6, the complete variable domain reads DGGITQSPKYLFRKEGQNVTLSCEQNLNHDAMYWYRQDPGQGLRLIYYSQIVNDFQKGDIAEGYSVSREKKESFPLTVTSAQKNPTAFYLCASSIASQGNSPLHFGNGTRLTVT.